These 22 T cell receptor beta chains were sequenced from one sample in a study of response to subunit inactivated influenza vaccine. TCRdb recomputed calls from the RT-PCR reads with MiXCR, one row per CDR3 protein. The table has 500,000 to 750,000 distinct CDR3 sequences, 13% to 15% seen once. The sample was PBMCs from blood, taken about 11 days after vaccination. These receptor sequences come from a man over 45 who received an inactivated influenza vaccine.

This clonotype showed up just a few times. V is TRBV24-1 and J is TRBJ1-5; weak D call: TRBD1 (5 bases). V lost 9 bases, J lost 0 bases, and 14 bases lay in between. CDR3 length equals 15 residues. Germline loops: CDR1 KGHDR, CDR2 SFDVKD. The CDR3 loop is CATSPGPYSNQPQHF. The DNA for the CDR3 is TGTGCCACCTCTCCGGGACCCTATAGCAATCAGCCCCAGCATTTT.

J is TRBJ1-4 and V is TRBV4-2; the D gene is possibly TRBD1 (5 bases). This CDR3 region has 13 residues. From germline, CDR1 is LGHNA and CDR2 YNFKEQ. The germline V and J ends were trimmed by 4 bases and 7 bases, with 10 bases remaining between them. CDR3 bases: TGTGCCAGCAGCCCCAATGGGGGTGAAAAACTGTTTTTT. Translated, it gives CASSPNGGEKLFF.

Points on this clonotype: A much larger clone sits a single nucleotide away, making a read error possible. This chain links TRBV5-1 with TRBJ1-2; D gene unclear. V was pared by 3 bases and J by 7 bases, with 10 bases between. Germline V lookup: CDR1 SGHRS, CDR2 YFSETQ. The CDR3 is 12 residues long. Written as DNA, the CDR3 is TGCGCCAGCAGCTCGCGGAATAGTGGCTACACCTTC. This codes for CASSSRNSGYTF.

In this sample, this clonotype turned up many times. The chain recombines TRBV12-3 or TRBV12-4 with TRBJ2-5; 11 bases align to TRBD1. V trimming: 5 bases; J trimming: 4 bases; junction bases outside the gene matches: 12. CDR3 length: 17 amino acids. The CDR3 DNA reads TGTGCCAGCAGTCCCTACCTCTCGGGACAGGGGGTAGAGACCCAGTACTTC. Amino acids: CASSPYLSGQGVETQYF.

This clonotype was observed a few times. The genes are TRBV20-1 and TRBJ2-7; TRBD2 is a possible D gene (6 bases). V shed 7 bases and J shed 5 bases, with 15 bases lying between them. There are 12 residues in the CDR3. Germline V gene lookup returns CDR1 DFQATT and CDR2 SNEGSKA (reference sequence). The CDR3 DNA follows: TGCAGTGTGGGGAGGAGAATCGACGAGCAGTACTTC. Its translation is CSVGRRIDEQYF.

This clonotype was counted a few times. The J gene is TRBJ2-1, the V gene TRBV2, with 9 nucleotides matching TRBD1. After removal of 9 bases from V and 5 bases from J, the junction contained 5 bases not matched to a gene. From germline, CDR1 is SNHLY and CDR2 FYNNEI. The CDR3 is made up of 13 amino acids. The chain's CDR3 is CARTGTGNNEQFF. Here the CDR3 DNA reads TGTGCCAGAACCGGGACAGGGAACAATGAGCAGTTCTTC.

There are a few counts of this clonotype. This sequence joins TRBV11-2 and TRBJ2-2; D is unclear. V was clipped by 3 bases and J by 8 bases, with 13 bases between them. The germline CDR1 and CDR2 sequences are SGHAT and FQNNGV. This CDR3 region has 14 residues. CDR3 protein: CASSFWKSLGELFF. The DNA for the CDR3 is TGTGCCAGCAGCTTCTGGAAGTCCCTGGGGGAGCTGTTTTTT.

A few counts support this clonotype. J is TRBJ2-1 and V is TRBV28, with TRBD2 as a possible D gene (5 bases). The germline gives CDR1 MDHEN, CDR2 SYDVKM. This CDR3 is 15 amino acids long. V was trimmed by 4 bases and J by 6 bases, leaving 16 bases between them. The CDR3 nucleotides are TGTGCCAGCAGTTCCGAGAGCGGATACTTCAATGAGCAGTTCTTC. It specifies CASSSESGYFNEQFF. Full variable domain (missing parts from reference TRBV28 and TRBJ2-1): DVKVTQSSRYLVKRTGEKVFLECVQDMDHENMFWYRQDPGLGLRLIYFSYDVKMKEKGDIPEGYSVSREKKERFSLILESASTNQTSMYLCASSSESGYFNEQFFGPGTRLTVL.

The V and J genes are TRBV20-1 and TRBJ1-1; 8 nucleotides line up with TRBD1. V trimming: 6 bases; J trimming: 4 bases; junction bases outside the gene matches: 7. There are 13 residues in the CDR3. Germline V gives CDR1 DFQATT, CDR2 SNEGSKA (reference sequence). The CDR3 DNA sequence: TGCAGTGCAAGCAGGGGGCGAGGCACTGAAGCTTTCTTT. Translated: CSASRGRGTEAFF.

This clonotype was seen a few times. V usage is TRBV30 and J usage is TRBJ1-2, with D perhaps TRBD1 (5 bases). The CDR3 is 13 residues long. The germline CDR1 and CDR2 sequences are GTSNPN and SVGIG (reference sequence). Trimming removed 0 bases at V and 7 bases at J, with 12 bases between. The CDR3 reads CAWSVPGSSGYTF. As DNA, the CDR3 is TGTGCCTGGAGTGTTCCAGGGAGCAGTGGCTACACCTTC.

The chain uses TRBV3-1 and TRBJ2-7, with D possibly called TRBD1 or TRBD2 (5 bases each). The germline V and J ends were trimmed by 1 base and 0 bases, with 13 bases remaining between them. Germline values: CDR1 LGHDT, CDR2 YNNKEL (reference sequence). This CDR3 is 16 amino acids long. In DNA form, the CDR3 reads TGTGCCAGCAGCCAAGGTGGGGGTTTTACCTCCTACGAGCAGTACTTC. Its protein product is CASSQGGGFTSYEQYF.

This clonotype was counted many times. The gene calls are TRBV7-2 and TRBJ2-7; D is unclear. Germline V CDR1 and CDR2: SGHTA, FQGNSA. This CDR3 contains 13 residues. The germline V and J ends were trimmed by 4 bases and 5 bases, with 12 bases remaining between them. The CDR3 DNA reads as TGTGCCAGCAGCTACCTATATGGCCACGAGCAGTACTTC. It specifies CASSYLYGHEQYF.

The gene calls are TRBV25-1 and TRBJ2-7, with 10 bases lining up with TRBD1. Germline-derived CDR1 and CDR2 are MGHDK and SYGVNS. The trim removed 1 base at V and 6 bases at J, leaving 6 bases unmatched. The CDR3 totals 15 residues. The CDR3 DNA follows: TGTGCCAGCAGTGAATTGGACAGGGGGAAAGGCGAGCAGTACTTC. It specifies CASSELDRGKGEQYF.

The chain employs TRBV6-5 and TRBJ1-6; 8 positions agree with TRBD1. Per germline, CDR1 MNHEY and CDR2 SVGAGI. Germline trimming cut 3 bases from V and 6 bases from J; bases unmatched to any gene: 4. This CDR3 region has 15 residues. The CDR3 reads CASSYEQGGNSPLHF. In DNA, the CDR3 is TGTGCCAGCAGTTATGAACAGGGGGGTAATTCACCCCTCCACTTT.

This clonotype has at least ten counts. V and J are TRBV20-1 and TRBJ2-7; TRBD1 aligns across 8 bases. The CDR3 runs to 15 residues. CDR1 and CDR2 from the germline V gene are DFQATT and SNEGSKA (reference sequence). V lost 5 bases to trimming and J lost 4 bases; unmatched junction nucleotides: 13. CDR3 nucleotides: TGCAGTGCTGGCCGATGGACAGGGTTTTTTTACGAGCAGTACTTC. Its protein product is CSAGRWTGFFYEQYF.

This chain links TRBV20-1 with TRBJ2-4, with no clear D. The CDR3 is made up of 18 amino acids. V was cut by 1 base and J by 5 bases, with 24 bases left in between. Germline V gene data show CDR1 as DFQATT and CDR2 as SNEGSKA (reference sequence). CDR3 nucleotides: TGCAGTGCTAGAGGGATTGGGAACGGCCTCCTGGCCGAAAACATTCAGTACTTC. This sequence encodes CSARGIGNGLLAENIQYF.

CDR3 amino acids: CASRGTANSPLHF. In nucleotides, the CDR3 is TGTGCCAGCAGGGGAACGGCTAATTCACCCCTCCACTTT. The chain employs TRBV6-1 and TRBJ1-6, with D unclear. CDR1 is MNHNS and CDR2 is SASEGT in the germline V gene. The CDR3 extends over 13 amino acids. The ends were cut back, 6 bases at V and 6 bases at J, with 9 bases in the middle.

This clonotype came up a few times. The V call is TRBV7-2, the J call TRBJ1-2, with D maybe TRBD1 (6 bases). CDR1 is SGHTA and CDR2 is FQGNSA in the germline V gene. V lost 5 bases and J lost 5, with 12 bases in between. The CDR3 spans 13 residues. CDR3 in DNA: TGTGCCAGCAGCCAGGGGTCCTCGTATGGCTACACCTTC. Residues: CASSQGSSYGYTF.

This clonotype turned up a few times. This chain connects TRBV2 to TRBJ2-5; 10 bases agree with TRBD2. V shed 3 bases and J 2 bases; nucleotides not matched to a gene: 12. CDR3 length: 18 residues. Germline assignment: CDR1 SNHLY and CDR2 FYNNEI. The DNA of the CDR3 is TGTGCCAGCAGTGAGCTTGGGACTAGCGATCAGCCTCAAGAGACCCAGTACTTC. Translated: CASSELGTSDQPQETQYF.

In this sample, this clonotype turned up a few times. The gene calls are TRBV12-3 or TRBV12-4 and TRBJ1-2; D ambiguous. The CDR3 sequence is 15 residues long. V lost 1 base and J 7 bases, leaving 16 bases between the germline ends. This CDR3 reads CASSLGLVGVGGYTF. The CDR3 region has the DNA TGTGCCAGCAGTTTAGGGTTGGTGGGAGTTGGTGGCTACACCTTC.

The V call is TRBV20-1, the J call TRBJ2-5, with 8 bases aligning to TRBD1. The V gene's germline CDR1 is DFQATT and CDR2 SNEGSKA (reference sequence). J lost 5 bases, V lost 6 bases, and 5 bases had no gene match. The CDR3 sequence is 12 residues long. CDR3 in amino acids: CSADRDGETQYF. CDR3 DNA sequence: TGCAGTGCGGACAGGGATGGGGAGACCCAGTACTTC.

This clonotype was found a few times. This chain uses TRBV12-3 or TRBV12-4 with TRBJ1-5; D possibly corresponds to TRBD1 (6 bases). V was cut by 5 bases and J by 0 bases, with 11 bases left in between. This CDR3 region has 15 residues. The CDR3 bases are TGTGCCAGCAGTACCAGGGGCCTTAGCAATCAGCCCCAGCATTTT. It yields the protein CASSTRGLSNQPQHF.